This section outlines one T cell receptor beta chain sequence together with its context. What it recognizes is unknown. This sample is part of a study of cytomegalovirus exposure and HLA in healthy donors. Whole-study context: The 110 or so validation repertoires used a platform that matched the one used for the 666 first-cohort repertoires, as a later analysis reported. Findings and limits, study-wide: The TCR clusters that emerged in the first cohort tended, a later analysis found, to co-occur in the roughly 130 validation repertoires. The classifier reportedly diagnosed cytomegalovirus status with high sensitivity and specificity.

Data came from immunoSEQ multiplex PCR; TCRdb stores just in-frame clones and leaves some out. The repertoire holds over 35,000 clones, with approximately 92% as singletons. Germline V gives CDR1 SGHTA, CDR2 FQGTGA. The length of the CDR3 is 13 residues. The V segment lost 3 bases and the J segment 6 bases; nucleotides outside the gene matches: 1. The chain joins TRBV7-3 to TRBJ1-5, with 8 nucleotides matching TRBD1. The sample was PBMCs. The receptor's source is a man aged 18 to 30 in good health and CMV-seronegative. The CDR3 DNA follows: TGTGCCAGCAGCTTCGACAGGGGTCAGCCCCAGCATTTT. This translates into CASSFDRGQPQHF.